This paragraph reports one T cell receptor beta chain. Sequencing used immunoSEQ multiplex PCR; TCRdb keeps in-frame clones, though not all of them. The table lists roughly 8,400 clones, 77% of them singletons. This sample is drawn from a study of tumor-infiltrating lymphocytes in localized non-small cell lung cancer. The germline V gene has CDR1 SGHRS and CDR2 YFSETQ. The trim removed 4 bases at V and 0 bases at J, leaving 8 bases unmatched. CDR3 length equals 16 residues. The clonotype originates from a human donor with non-small cell lung cancer. The chain recombines TRBV5-1 with TRBJ2-3; 7 nucleotides agree with TRBD1. The sequencing input was lung tumor tissue. In DNA form, the CDR3 reads TGCGCCAGCAGCGATGACAGGGCCAGAAGCACAGATACGCAGTATTTT. Amino acid sequence: CASSDDRARSTDTQYF.